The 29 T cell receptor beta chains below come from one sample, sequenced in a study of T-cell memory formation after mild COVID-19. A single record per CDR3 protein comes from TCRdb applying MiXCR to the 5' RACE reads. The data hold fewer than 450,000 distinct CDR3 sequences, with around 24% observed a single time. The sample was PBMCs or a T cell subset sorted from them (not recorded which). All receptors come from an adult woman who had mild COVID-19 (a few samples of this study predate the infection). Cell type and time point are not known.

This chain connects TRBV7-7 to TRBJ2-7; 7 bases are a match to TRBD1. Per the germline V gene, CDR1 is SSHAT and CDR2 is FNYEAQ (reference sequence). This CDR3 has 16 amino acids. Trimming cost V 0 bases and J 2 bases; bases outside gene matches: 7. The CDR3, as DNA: TGTGCCAGCAGCTTAGCGCGGACAGGAGTCCCCTACGAGCAGTACTTC. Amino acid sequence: CASSLARTGVPYEQYF.

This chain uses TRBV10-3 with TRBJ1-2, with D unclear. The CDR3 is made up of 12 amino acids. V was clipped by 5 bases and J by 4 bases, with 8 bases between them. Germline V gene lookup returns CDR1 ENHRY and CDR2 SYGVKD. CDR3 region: CAISSGSYGYTF. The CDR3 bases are TGTGCCATCAGTTCCGGGTCCTATGGCTACACCTTC.

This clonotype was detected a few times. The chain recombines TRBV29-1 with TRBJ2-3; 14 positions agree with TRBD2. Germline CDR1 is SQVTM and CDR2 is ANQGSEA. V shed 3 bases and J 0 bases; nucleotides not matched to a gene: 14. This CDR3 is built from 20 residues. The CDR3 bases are TGCAGCGTTGACCCATACCCGGGACTAGCGGGGGAAGATAGCACAGATACGCAGTATTTT. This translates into CSVDPYPGLAGEDSTDTQYF.

DNA for the CDR3: TGTGCCATCAGGGGGACGGGGAACACTGAAGCTTTCTTT. Encoded protein: CAIRGTGNTEAFF. The chain carries TRBV10-3 and TRBJ1-1, with D perhaps matching TRBD1 (5 bases). V gave up 6 bases and J gave up 1 base, with 9 bases separating them. The germline gives CDR1 ENHRY, CDR2 SYGVKD. The length of the CDR3 is 13 residues.

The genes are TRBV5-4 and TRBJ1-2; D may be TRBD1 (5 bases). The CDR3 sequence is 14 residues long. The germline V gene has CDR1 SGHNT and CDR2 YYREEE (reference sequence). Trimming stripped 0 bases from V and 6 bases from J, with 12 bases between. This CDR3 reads CASSLESRVNGYTF. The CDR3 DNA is TGTGCCAGCAGCTTGGAAAGCAGGGTGAATGGCTACACCTTC.

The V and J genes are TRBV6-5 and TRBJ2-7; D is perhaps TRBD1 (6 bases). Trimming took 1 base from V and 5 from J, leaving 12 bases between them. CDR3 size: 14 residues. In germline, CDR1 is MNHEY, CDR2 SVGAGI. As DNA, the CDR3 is TGTGCCAGCAGTTACTTGGACAGAGCCCACGAGCAGTACTTC. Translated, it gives CASSYLDRAHEQYF.

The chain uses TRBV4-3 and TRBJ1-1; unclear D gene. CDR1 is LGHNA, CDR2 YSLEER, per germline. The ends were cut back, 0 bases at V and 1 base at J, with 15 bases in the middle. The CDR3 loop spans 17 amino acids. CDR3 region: CASSQDGYSSPNTEAFF. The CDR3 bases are TGCGCCAGCAGCCAAGATGGTTACTCATCACCGAACACTGAAGCTTTCTTT.

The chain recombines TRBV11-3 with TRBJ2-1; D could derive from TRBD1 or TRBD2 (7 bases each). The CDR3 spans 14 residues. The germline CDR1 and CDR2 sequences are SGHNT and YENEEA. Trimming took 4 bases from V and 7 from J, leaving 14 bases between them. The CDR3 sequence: CASSSGGGINEQFF. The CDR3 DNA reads TGTGCCAGCAGCTCAGGGGGAGGGATTAATGAGCAGTTCTTC.

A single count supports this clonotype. The CDR3: CAWKGPSNQPQHF. The CDR3 DNA reads TGTGCCTGGAAGGGGCCGAGTAACCAGCCCCAGCATTTT. The rearrangement links TRBV30 to TRBJ1-5; weak D call: TRBD1 (5 bases). The V and J ends lost 4 bases and 7 bases respectively, with 14 bases between them. This CDR3 is built from 13 residues. The germline V gene has CDR1 GTSNPN and CDR2 SVGIG (reference sequence).

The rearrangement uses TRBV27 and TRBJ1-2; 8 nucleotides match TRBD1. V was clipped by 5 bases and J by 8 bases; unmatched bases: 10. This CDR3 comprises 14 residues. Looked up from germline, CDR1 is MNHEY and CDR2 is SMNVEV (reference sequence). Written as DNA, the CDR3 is TGTGCCAGCAGTCCCGCAGGGGGCGTTGGGGGCTACACCTTC. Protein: CASSPAGGVGGYTF.

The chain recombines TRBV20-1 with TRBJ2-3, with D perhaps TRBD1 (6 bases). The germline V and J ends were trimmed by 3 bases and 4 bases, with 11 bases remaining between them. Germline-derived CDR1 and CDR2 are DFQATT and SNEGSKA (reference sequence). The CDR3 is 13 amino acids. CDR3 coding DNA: TGCAGTGCTAGCCGGACAGCGGCAGATACGCAGTATTTT. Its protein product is CSASRTAADTQYF.

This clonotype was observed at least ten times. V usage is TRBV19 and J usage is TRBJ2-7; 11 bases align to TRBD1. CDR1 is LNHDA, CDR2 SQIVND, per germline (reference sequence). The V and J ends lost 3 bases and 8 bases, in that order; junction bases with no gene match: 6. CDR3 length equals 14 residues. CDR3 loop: CASSIGTGGMKQYF. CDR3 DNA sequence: TGTGCCAGTAGTATCGGGACAGGGGGAATGAAGCAGTACTTC.

In DNA, the CDR3 is TGTGCCAGCAGCTCGGGACAGGGATGGAGTAATGAAAAACTGTTTTTT. Translated: CASSSGQGWSNEKLFF. V usage is TRBV6-2 or TRBV6-3 and J usage is TRBJ1-4; 9 bases are shared with TRBD1. CDR1 is MNHEY and CDR2 is SVGEGT in the germline V gene. The CDR3 is 16 amino acids. The J segment lost 4 bases and the V segment lost 6 bases, leaving 9 bases of the junction unmatched.

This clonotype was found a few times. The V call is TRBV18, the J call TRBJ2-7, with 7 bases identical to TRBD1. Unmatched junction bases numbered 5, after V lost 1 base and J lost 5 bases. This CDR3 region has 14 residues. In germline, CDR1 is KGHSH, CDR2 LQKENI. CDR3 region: CASSPQGAVNEQYF. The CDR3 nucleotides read TGTGCCAGCTCACCACAGGGGGCAGTCAACGAGCAGTACTTC.

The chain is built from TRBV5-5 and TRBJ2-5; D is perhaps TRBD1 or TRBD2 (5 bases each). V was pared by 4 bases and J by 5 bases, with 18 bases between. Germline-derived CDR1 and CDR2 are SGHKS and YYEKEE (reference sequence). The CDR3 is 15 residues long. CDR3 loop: CASSRGTGLGETQYF. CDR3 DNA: TGTGCCAGCAGCCGAGGGACGGGGTTGGGCGAGACCCAGTACTTC.

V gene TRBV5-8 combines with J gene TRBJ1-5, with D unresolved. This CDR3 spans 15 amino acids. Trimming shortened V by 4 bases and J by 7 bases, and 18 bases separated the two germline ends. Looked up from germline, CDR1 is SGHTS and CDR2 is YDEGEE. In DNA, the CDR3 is TGTGCCAGCAGCAACTGGGCAATCCGGGGACAGCCCCAGCATTTT. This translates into CASSNWAIRGQPQHF. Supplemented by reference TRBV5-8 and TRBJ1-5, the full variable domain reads EAGVTQSPTHLIKTRGQQATLRCSPISGHTSVYWYQQALGLGLQFLLWYDEGEERNRGNFPPRFSGRQFPNYSSELNVNALELEDSALYLCASSNWAIRGQPQHFGDGTRLSIL.

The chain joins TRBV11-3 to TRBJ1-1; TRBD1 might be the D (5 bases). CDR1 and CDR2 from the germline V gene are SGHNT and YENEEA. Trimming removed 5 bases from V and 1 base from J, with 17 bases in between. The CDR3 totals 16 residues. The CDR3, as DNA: TGTGCCAGCAGCGGGGGACGGAGACGGAAGAACACTGAAGCTTTCTTT. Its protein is CASSGGRRRKNTEAFF.

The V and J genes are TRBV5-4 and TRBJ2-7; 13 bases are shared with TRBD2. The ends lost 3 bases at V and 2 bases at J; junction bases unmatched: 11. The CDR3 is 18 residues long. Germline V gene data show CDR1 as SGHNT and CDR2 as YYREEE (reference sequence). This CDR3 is CASSSGTMGLAGTYEQYF. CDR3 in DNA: TGTGCCAGCAGCTCCGGTACTATGGGACTAGCGGGGACCTACGAGCAGTACTTC.

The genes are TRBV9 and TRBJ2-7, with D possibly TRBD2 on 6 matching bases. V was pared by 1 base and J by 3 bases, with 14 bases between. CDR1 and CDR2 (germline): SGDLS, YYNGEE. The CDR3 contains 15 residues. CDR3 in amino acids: CASSVSDGGVYEQYF. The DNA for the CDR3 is TGTGCCAGCAGCGTATCTGATGGCGGGGTCTACGAGCAGTACTTC.

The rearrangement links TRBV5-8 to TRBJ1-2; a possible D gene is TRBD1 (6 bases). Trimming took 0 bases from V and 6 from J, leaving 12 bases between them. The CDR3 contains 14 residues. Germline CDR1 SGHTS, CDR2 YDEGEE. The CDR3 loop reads CASSLVGGAHGYTF. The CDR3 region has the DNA TGTGCCAGCAGCTTGGTTGGGGGGGCGCATGGCTACACCTTC. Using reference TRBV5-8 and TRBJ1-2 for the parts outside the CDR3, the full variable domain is EAGVTQSPTHLIKTRGQQATLRCSPISGHTSVYWYQQALGLGLQFLLWYDEGEERNRGNFPPRFSGRQFPNYSSELNVNALELEDSALYLCASSLVGGAHGYTFGSGTRLTVV.

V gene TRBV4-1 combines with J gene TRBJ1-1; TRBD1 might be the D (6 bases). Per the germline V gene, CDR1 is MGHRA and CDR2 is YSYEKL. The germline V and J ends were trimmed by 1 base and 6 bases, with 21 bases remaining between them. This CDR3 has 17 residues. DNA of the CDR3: TGCGCCAGCAGCCAAGTTGCTGGGGGTGGGGGCATGGCTGAAGCTTTCTTT. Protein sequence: CASSQVAGGGGMAEAFF.

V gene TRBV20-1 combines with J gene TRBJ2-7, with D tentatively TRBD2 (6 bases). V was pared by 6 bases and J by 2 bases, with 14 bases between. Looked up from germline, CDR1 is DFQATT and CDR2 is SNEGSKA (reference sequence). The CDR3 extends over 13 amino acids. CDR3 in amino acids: CSAMRGTPYEQYF. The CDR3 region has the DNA TGCAGTGCCATGCGTGGGACTCCCTACGAGCAGTACTTC.

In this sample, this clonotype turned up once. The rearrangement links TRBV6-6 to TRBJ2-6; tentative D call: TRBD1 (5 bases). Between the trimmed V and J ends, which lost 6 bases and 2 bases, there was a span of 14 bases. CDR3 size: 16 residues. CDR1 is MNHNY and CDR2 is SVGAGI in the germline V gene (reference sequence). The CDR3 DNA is TGTGCCAGCAGCCCTCCCGACAGAACTGGGGCCAACGTCCTGACTTTC. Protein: CASSPPDRTGANVLTF.

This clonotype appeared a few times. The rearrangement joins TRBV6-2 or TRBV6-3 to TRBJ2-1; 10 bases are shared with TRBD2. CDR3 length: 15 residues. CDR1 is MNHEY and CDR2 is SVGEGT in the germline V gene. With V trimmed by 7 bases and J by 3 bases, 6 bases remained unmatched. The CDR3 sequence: CASNGASGSYNEQFF. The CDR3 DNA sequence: TGTGCCAGCAACGGAGCTAGCGGGAGCTACAATGAGCAGTTCTTC.

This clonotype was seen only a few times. The CDR3 DNA reads as TGTGCCAGCAGCTTGACCCCCGGGAGGGGTGAGACCCAGTACTTC. Translation: CASSLTPGRGETQYF. The J gene is TRBJ2-5, the V gene TRBV5-5; 8 bases map to TRBD2. This CDR3 has 15 residues. CDR1 SGHKS and CDR2 YYEKEE come from the germline V gene (reference sequence). The junction had 7 bases not matched to a gene; V was cut back by 1 base and J by 5 bases.

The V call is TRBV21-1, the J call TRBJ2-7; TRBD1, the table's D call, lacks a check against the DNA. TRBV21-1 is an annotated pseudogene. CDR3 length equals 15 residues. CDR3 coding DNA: TGTGCCAGCAGCAAGAGGAGATGGGACAACTACGAGCAGTACTTC. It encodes CASSKRRWDNYEQYF.

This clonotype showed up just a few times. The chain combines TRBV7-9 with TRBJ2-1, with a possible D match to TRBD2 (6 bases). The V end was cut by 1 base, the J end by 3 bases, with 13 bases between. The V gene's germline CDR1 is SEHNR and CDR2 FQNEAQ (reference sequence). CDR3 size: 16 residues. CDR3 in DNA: TGTGCCAGCAGCTTAGTTACGGGGGTAGGCTACAATGAGCAGTTCTTC. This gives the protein CASSLVTGVGYNEQFF.

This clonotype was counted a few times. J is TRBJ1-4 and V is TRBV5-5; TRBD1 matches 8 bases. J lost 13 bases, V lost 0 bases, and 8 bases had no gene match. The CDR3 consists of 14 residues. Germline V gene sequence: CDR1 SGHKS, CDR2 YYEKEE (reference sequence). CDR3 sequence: CASSLGTGLGGLFF. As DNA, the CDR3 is TGTGCCAGCAGCTTGGGGACAGGGTTAGGAGGACTGTTTTTT.

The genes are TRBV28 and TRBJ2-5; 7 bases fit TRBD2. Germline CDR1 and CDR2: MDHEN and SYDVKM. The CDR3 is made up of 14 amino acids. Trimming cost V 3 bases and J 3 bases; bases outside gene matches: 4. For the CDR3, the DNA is TGTGCCAGCAGTTTCAGGACTAGAAAAGAGACCCAGTACTTC. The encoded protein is CASSFRTRKETQYF.